The 25 T cell receptor beta chains presented below share a single source sample, sequenced in a study of T cells in Graves' hyperthyroidism and ophthalmopathy. Amplification of TCR beta CDR3 regions was performed using RNA transcripts as template. Initially, a first-round RT-PCR of the TCR CDR3 employed the HTBI primer set. TCRdb fed the multiplex PCR reads into MiXCR, producing one record per CDR3 protein. The sample lists hundreds of thousands of distinct CDR3 sequences; 45% were seen once. Specimen: peripheral blood or thyroid tissue (not recorded which). All receptors come from an adult man with Graves' disease, either hyperthyroidism or ophthalmopathy (not recorded which).

This clonotype has ten or more counts. V gene TRBV10-3 combines with J gene TRBJ1-2; D unresolved. Trimming took 3 bases from V and 6 from J, leaving 8 bases between them. The CDR3 is made up of 12 amino acids. Germline V gene lookup returns CDR1 ENHRY and CDR2 SYGVKD. CDR3 sequence reads: CAISDSRDGYTF. The CDR3 DNA reads as TGTGCCATCAGTGACTCAAGGGATGGCTACACCTTC.

This clonotype is a singleton in its sample. Because it lacks the conserved phenylalanine or tryptophan at the end, this CDR3 is likely a read error. The V gene is TRBV12-3 or TRBV12-4, the J gene TRBJ1-5; D is possibly TRBD1 (6 bases). This CDR3 is built from 14 residues. The ends were cut back, 4 bases at V and 1 base at J, with 8 bases in the middle. CDR3 residues: CASSWTVSNQPQHL. In DNA, the CDR3 is TGTGCCAGCAGTTGGACAGTAAGCAATCAGCCCCAGCATTTA.

This clonotype was counted many times. One end of the junction varies from germline; a read error may be responsible. The rearrangement links TRBV7-7 to TRBJ2-7; D is possibly TRBD2 (6 bases). The germline V gene encodes CDR1 SSHAT and CDR2 FNYEAQ (reference sequence). This CDR3 region has 16 residues. For the CDR3, the DNA is TGTGCTAGCAGGAGGGGCAGGGCTGGAACTTCCTACGAGCAGTACTTC. Protein sequence: CASRRGRAGTSYEQYF. The full variable domain, completed using reference TRBV7-7 and TRBJ2-7, is GAGVSQSPRYKVTKRGQDVTLRCDPISSHATLYWYQQALGQGPEFLTYFNYEAQPDKSGLPSDRFSAERPEGSISTLTIQRTEQRDSAMYRCASRRGRAGTSYEQYFGPGTRLTVT.

V usage is TRBV2 and J usage is TRBJ1-1, with D perhaps TRBD1 (6 bases). The ends were cut back, 6 bases at V and 4 bases at J, with 12 bases in the middle. Germline V gene sequence: CDR1 SNHLY, CDR2 FYNNEI. The CDR3 is made up of 13 amino acids. CDR3 nucleotides: TGTGCCAGCAGGCGGGACAAATTCACTGAAGCTTTCTTT. This gives the protein CASRRDKFTEAFF.

There are a few counts of this clonotype. The CDR3 is CSVGGSTDSNYGYTF. CDR3 DNA sequence: TGCAGCGTTGGAGGGTCGACAGATTCTAACTATGGCTACACCTTC. The chain employs TRBV29-1 and TRBJ1-2, with D possibly being TRBD1 (5 bases). CDR3 length: 15 amino acids. The germline V gene encodes CDR1 SQVTM and CDR2 ANQGSEA. Trimming removed 4 bases at V and 0 bases at J, with 15 bases between.

With respect to this clonotype: The germline gene is not matched at one end of the junction; a read error may be the cause. The chain combines TRBV19 with TRBJ1-5; 7 positions match TRBD1. This CDR3 has 14 amino acids. Germline loops: CDR1 LNHDA, CDR2 SQIVND (reference sequence). The CDR3, as DNA: TGTGCCAGTAAGGATGGGACAGATAATCGGCCCCAGCATTTT. The encoded protein is CASKDGTDNRPQHF.

The rearrangement links TRBV25-1 to TRBJ2-6; weak D call: TRBD2 (6 bases). Trimming left V 6 bases short and J 1 base short, with 16 bases between. Germline loops: CDR1 MGHDK, CDR2 SYGVNS. The CDR3 is 17 residues long. The CDR3 reads CASSVAAGSSGANVLTF. In DNA form, the CDR3 reads TGTGCCAGCAGCGTTGCGGCGGGGTCTTCTGGGGCCAACGTCCTGACTTTC.

The V gene is TRBV6-6, the J gene TRBJ1-6, with D possibly TRBD1 on 6 matching bases. Germline assignment: CDR1 MNHNY and CDR2 SVGAGI (reference sequence). The CDR3 consists of 14 residues. The V and J ends lost 6 bases and 7 bases respectively, with 13 bases between them. The CDR3 is CASRRQDRNSPLHF. The DNA for the CDR3 is TGTGCCAGCAGACGACAGGATAGAAATTCACCCCTCCACTTT.

The J gene is TRBJ1-3, the V gene TRBV4-1; D unclear. Trimming shortened V by 0 bases and J by 0 bases, and 6 bases separated the two germline ends. This CDR3 has 15 residues. The germline V gene encodes CDR1 MGHRA and CDR2 YSYEKL. CDR3 region: CASSQEPNSGNTIYF. As DNA, the CDR3 is TGCGCCAGCAGCCAAGAGCCAAACTCTGGAAACACCATATATTTT.

The V call is TRBV6-1, the J call TRBJ2-5; TRBD1 or TRBD2 may be the D gene (5 bases each). CDR3 size: 14 residues. The V end was cut by 6 bases, the J end by 9 bases, with 20 bases between. Per the germline V gene, CDR1 is MNHNS and CDR2 is SASEGT. CDR3: CASRSIGAIGAQYF. The CDR3 DNA reads as TGTGCCAGCAGATCGATCGGGGCAATAGGGGCCCAGTACTTC.

The gene calls are TRBV11-2 and TRBJ2-5, with TRBD2 matching 9 bases. The CDR3 runs to 14 residues. Germline lookup yields CDR1 SGHAT and CDR2 FQNNGV. The CDR3 reads CASLRLADQETQYF. CDR3 bases: TGTGCTAGCCTGAGACTAGCGGACCAAGAGACCCAGTACTTC.

The chain joins TRBV2 to TRBJ1-1, with TRBD1 as a possible D gene (5 bases). Trimming cost V 2 bases and J 7 bases, with 8 bases left between them. The CDR3 spans 12 residues. Germline loops: CDR1 SNHLY, CDR2 FYNNEI. As DNA, the CDR3 is TGTGCCAGCAGTGAACAGGGAGTTGAAGCTTTCTTT. Translating gives CASSEQGVEAFF.

The chain combines TRBV2 with TRBJ1-5; D remains unclear. V gave up 2 bases and J gave up 3 bases, with 11 bases separating them. The germline V gene encodes CDR1 SNHLY and CDR2 FYNNEI. The CDR3 has 15 amino acids. The DNA of the CDR3 is TGTGCCAGCAGTGAATTTGGGAGAGACAATCAGCCCCAGCATTTT. Protein: CASSEFGRDNQPQHF.

This clonotype was recorded many times. The chain employs TRBV9 and TRBJ2-6; D gene ambiguous. Per the germline V gene, CDR1 is SGDLS and CDR2 is YYNGEE. The CDR3 sequence is 16 residues long. The ends were cut back, 0 bases at V and 0 bases at J, with 7 bases in the middle. CDR3 in amino acids: CASSVALTSGANVLTF. The CDR3 nucleotides read TGTGCCAGCAGCGTAGCGCTGACCTCTGGGGCCAACGTCCTGACTTTC.

This clonotype was seen a few times. J is TRBJ2-7 and V is TRBV20-1, with 11 bases matching TRBD2. The V gene's germline CDR1 is DFQATT and CDR2 SNEGSKA (reference sequence). The CDR3 runs to 14 residues. Trimming cost V 3 bases and J 5 bases; bases outside gene matches: 6. In DNA, the CDR3 is TGCAGTGCTAGGATACTAGCGGGAGTCGACGAGCAGTACTTC. This translates into CSARILAGVDEQYF.

This clonotype turned up a few times. The V call is TRBV14, the J call TRBJ1-1; 10 nucleotides line up with TRBD1. CDR1 is SGHDN, CDR2 FVKESK, per germline. V gave up 4 bases and J gave up 1 base; unmatched junction bases: 6. The CDR3 totals 16 residues. The CDR3 loop is CASSRMTGGGNTEAFF. CDR3 coding DNA: TGTGCCAGCAGCCGAATGACAGGGGGCGGGAACACTGAAGCTTTCTTT.

This clonotype was counted only a few times. At one of its ends the junction is not consistent with the germline gene, which may arise from a read error. The chain carries TRBV10-3 and TRBJ1-5, with TRBD1 identical over 9 bases. The germline gives CDR1 ENHRY, CDR2 SYGVKD. The CDR3 totals 12 residues. The CDR3 coding sequence is TGTGCCATCAGTGAGGACAGGGGGTCCGCAGCTTTT. This translates into CAISEDRGSAAF.

This clonotype was picked up a small number of times. The chain links TRBV7-8 to TRBJ2-2; perhaps TRBD2 as D (6 bases). The CDR3 spans 16 residues. Germline CDR1 and CDR2: SGHVS and FQNEAQ. V dropped 3 bases and J dropped 1 base, with 12 bases sitting between them. In DNA form, the CDR3 reads TGTGCCAGCAGCTTCAAACTAGCCAAGAACACCGGGGAGCTGTTTTTT. Its protein product is CASSFKLAKNTGELFF.

V usage is TRBV6-1 and J usage is TRBJ1-5; 9 bases fit TRBD1. Germline V gene sequence: CDR1 MNHNS, CDR2 SASEGT. V shed 6 bases and J 7 bases; nucleotides not matched to a gene: 4. CDR3 length: 13 amino acids. For the CDR3, the DNA is TGTGCCAGCAGGAGGGACAGGGTCCAGCCCCAGCATTTT. Its translation: CASRRDRVQPQHF.

The chain employs TRBV15 and TRBJ2-7; TRBD2 aligns across 9 bases. The V gene end was trimmed by 4 bases and the J gene end by 3 bases; junction bases not matched to a gene: 4. Per the germline V gene, CDR1 is LNHNV and CDR2 is YYDKDF (reference sequence). This CDR3 has 14 residues. Here the CDR3 reads CATSTKTSGYEQYF. CDR3 nucleotide sequence: TGTGCCACCAGCACCAAGACTAGCGGCTACGAGCAGTACTTC.

The genes are TRBV25-1 and TRBJ1-2, with D possibly matching TRBD1 (5 bases). The CDR3 has 15 residues. The germline V gene has CDR1 MGHDK and CDR2 SYGVNS. V was trimmed by 6 bases and J by 2 bases, leaving 16 bases between them. The CDR3 region is CASSQEAGTNYGYTF. In nucleotides, the CDR3 is TGTGCCAGCAGCCAAGAAGCCGGGACCAACTATGGCTACACCTTC.

Points on this clonotype: At one end, the junction sequence differs from germline, possibly due to a read error. The chain carries TRBV7-9 and TRBJ2-2, with 7 bases lining up with TRBD1. There are 16 residues in the CDR3. The germline CDR1 and CDR2 sequences are SEHNR and FQNEAQ (reference sequence). The CDR3 bases are TGCGCCAGCAGCCGACAGGGAGAGGATCGCACCGGGGAGCTGTTTTTT. It translates to CASSRQGEDRTGELFF.

V gene TRBV11-2 combines with J gene TRBJ1-2, with D possibly being TRBD1 (6 bases). The CDR3 length is 16 residues. The V and J ends lost 2 bases and 0 bases respectively, with 13 bases between them. The germline gives CDR1 SGHAT, CDR2 FQNNGV. Here the CDR3 DNA reads TGTGCCAGCAGCTTACCCGGGGGCCCGTCTAACTATGGCTACACCTTC. Translated, it gives CASSLPGGPSNYGYTF.

The CDR3 DNA sequence: TGTGCCAGCAGAACGACAGGGTTTTATGGCTACACCTTC. Protein sequence: CASRTTGFYGYTF. V usage is TRBV6-5 and J usage is TRBJ1-2; 7 positions match TRBD1. This CDR3 region has 13 residues. Germline V lookup: CDR1 MNHEY, CDR2 SVGAGI. The V and J ends lost 6 bases and 5 bases, in that order; junction bases with no gene match: 6.

This clonotype was found once. The chain links TRBV7-9 to TRBJ2-5, with TRBD1 matching 10 bases. Germline V gene data show CDR1 as SEHNR and CDR2 as FQNEAQ (reference sequence). The CDR3 consists of 14 residues. The J segment lost 9 bases and the V segment lost 3 bases, leaving 7 bases of the junction unmatched. CDR3 in DNA: TGTGCCAGCAGCTTCCGGGACAGGGGAGGTCCCCAGTACTTC. It translates to CASSFRDRGGPQYF.